The clone carrying this T cell receptor beta chain has more than one count but fewer than ten. Its antigen is currently unknown. The sample belongs to a study of cytomegalovirus exposure and HLA in healthy donors. Study details: In terms of ancestry, the Caucasian-associated cluster contained around 79% of the roughly 400 genotyped donors.

While unrecorded immune exposures were likely, the donors were nominally healthy when sampled. Germline V gives CDR1 SGHAT, CDR2 FQDESV (reference sequence). Trimming took 5 bases from V and 3 from J, leaving 13 bases between them. The CDR3 is 14 residues long. General observations from the study: HLA alleles showed associations with approximately 15,000 TCR beta sequences in a later analysis, at a 0.05 false discovery rate.

A multiplex PCR was run with 60 Vbeta primers and 13 Jbeta primers. The method was immunoSEQ multiplex PCR; TCRdb's version includes in-frame clones alone and lacks a portion of them. The sample lists approximately 150,000 clones, 70% to 80% occurring once. Sequencing used PBMCs. The chain recombines TRBV11-1 with TRBJ2-5, with D possibly matching TRBD2 (5 bases). This clonotype was sampled from a man between 60 and 70 years old in good health and CMV-seronegative. CDR3 residues: CASSKREGKETQYF. CDR3 DNA: TGTGCCAGCAGCAAACGCGAGGGTAAAGAGACCCAGTACTTC.